The rows below give T cell receptor beta chains drawn from one sample of a study of post-analysis software for immune sequencing data. TCRdb reprocessed the PCR reads via MiXCR and lists one record per CDR3 protein. The table lists roughly 540,000 distinct CDR3 sequences, 30% to 40% of them singletons. Material: blood. Receptor source: a girl aged 2-17 years with multiple sclerosis. Each CDR3 is given with its conserved first and last residue. The D gene is left open where the match is weak. Clone size, where shown, is once, few, many, or a class for clones that have expanded.

>few|TRBJ1-4|16|TRBV9|-
TGTGCCAGCAGCGTAGATTGGGATGCAACTAATGAAAAACTGTTTTTT
CASSVDWDATNEKLFF
>-|TRBJ1-1|14|TRBV6-4|TRBD1
TGTGCCAGCAGGGGAACAGGGGGCAACACTGAAGCTTTCTTT
CASRGTGGNTEAFF
>few|TRBJ1-5|13|TRBV12-3/TRBV12-4|-
TGTGCCAGCAGTTTAGCTCGTGATCAGCCCCAGCATTTT
CASSLARDQPQHF
>-|TRBJ2-2|13|TRBV9|-
TGTGCCAGCAGCGTAGTCGCCACCGGGGAGCTGTTTTTT
CASSVVATGELFF
>-|TRBJ1-5|13|TRBV7-9|TRBD1
TGTGCCAGCAGCGGGACAGACAATCAGCCCCAGCATTTT
CASSGTDNQPQHF
>-|TRBJ2-5|14|TRBV28|-
TGTGCCAGCAGTACTGGGACGGTGCAAGAGACCCAGTACTTC
CASSTGTVQETQYF
>few|TRBJ1-2|13|TRBV29-1|-
TGCAGCGCCGACGCGGGGCTCGGCTATGGCTACACCTTC
CSADAGLGYGYTF
>few|TRBJ2-2|16|TRBV11-2|-
TGTGCCAGCAGCCGAATAACCGGGACTAACACCGGGGAGCTGTTTTTT
CASSRITGTNTGELFF
>-|TRBJ2-3|15|TRBV27|-
TGTGCCAGCAGTCACATTGTGGATAGCACAGATACGCAGTATTTT
CASSHIVDSTDTQYF
>few|TRBJ2-1|19|TRBV12-3/TRBV12-4|TRBD2
TGTGCCAGCAGTCACACCTCGGGCCGGGGGGAGAGCTCCTACAATGAGCAGTTCTTC
CASSHTSGRGESSYNEQFF
>few|TRBJ1-5|14|TRBV20-1|-
TGCAGTGCTAGGCCCGGGTGGAGCAATCAGCCCCAGCATTTT
CSARPGWSNQPQHF
>-|TRBJ2-1|17|TRBV3-1|-
TGTGCCAGCAGCCTTGCGAACGGGGGCCCCCACTACAATGAGCAGTTCTTC
CASSLANGGPHYNEQFF
>many|TRBJ2-3|13|TRBV5-1|-
TGCGCCAGCAGCTTCCGACAAGAAGATACGCAGTATTTT
CASSFRQEDTQYF
>-|TRBJ2-2|12|TRBV20-1|-
TGCAGGACTCTCGGGTATCCCGGGGAGCTGTTTTTT
CRTLGYPGELFF
>few|TRBJ1-2|14|TRBV9|-
TGTGCCAGCAGCGTAGGTACCGAGGACTATGGCTACACCTTC
CASSVGTEDYGYTF
>-|TRBJ1-1|13|TRBV5-5|-
TGTGCCAGCAGCCCTGACCCCAACCGGGAAGCTTTCTTT
CASSPDPNREAFF
>-|TRBJ2-4|12|TRBV7-8|-
TGTGCCAGCATGGCCCCTGCAAACATTCAGTACTTC
CASMAPANIQYF
>few|TRBJ2-1|18|TRBV7-8|-
TGTGCCAGCAGCTTAGCTCGGAGGTCTCGGGTGACCTACAATGAGCAGTTCTTC
CASSLARRSRVTYNEQFF
>-|TRBJ2-5|15|TRBV20-1|-
TGCAGTGCTAGCGGCGGGCTTCGTTCCGGAAGGGAGCAGTACTTC
CSASGGLRSGREQYF
>-|TRBJ2-3|20|TRBV14|TRBD2
TGTGCCAGCAGCCAAGAACCTACTAGCGGGGGCGACGCTAGCACAGATACGCAGTATTTT
CASSQEPTSGGDASTDTQYF
>-|TRBJ1-1|13|TRBV3-1|-
TGTGCCAGCAGCCTGACACCGAACACTGAAGCTTTCTTT
CASSLTPNTEAFF
>-|TRBJ1-1|14|TRBV5-1|TRBD1
TGCGCCAGCAGCTCCCAGGGGGCAATCACTGAAGCTTTCTTT
CASSSQGAITEAFF
>few|TRBJ1-2|12|TRBV29-1|-
TGCAGCGCCATGACAGAGTCCTATGGCTACACCTTC
CSAMTESYGYTF
>few|TRBJ2-3|16|TRBV2|TRBD2
TGTGCCAGCAGTTCGACTAGCGGGGGCCTCACAGATACGCAGTATTTT
CASSSTSGGLTDTQYF
>-|TRBJ1-2|13|TRBV5-1|-
TGCGCCAGCAGTATAGACGGAAACTATGGCTACACCTTC
CASSIDGNYGYTF
>few|TRBJ2-7|15|TRBV13|TRBD1
TGTGCCAGCACCCCTCCGGACAGGAGCTCCTACGAGCAGTACTTC
CASTPPDRSSYEQYF
>-|TRBJ2-7|16|TRBV5-6|TRBD1
TGTGCCAGCAGCTTCCACAGGACAGGGGTTAACTACGAGCAGTACTTC
CASSFHRTGVNYEQYF
>-|TRBJ1-2|13|TRBV12-3/TRBV12-4|-
TGTGCCAGCAGTTTATTACAGGGTCGAGGCTACACCTTC
CASSLLQGRGYTF
>-|TRBJ2-6|15|TRBV9|-
TGTACCAGCAGCGTAGGGGTCTCTGGGGCCAACGTCCTGACTTTC
CTSSVGVSGANVLTF